This TCR beta chain was identified during a study of blood T cell repertoires in COVID-19. The wider study: Some COVID-19 samples were acute and others convalescent; all came from the United States, Italy and Spain.

The data were produced by immunoSEQ multiplex PCR, yet TCRdb's version contains in-frame clones alone and is incomplete. Among roughly 250,000 clones listed, about 90% were seen once. This TCR derives from a man aged 55 to 69 who had recovered from COVID-19. Specimen: peripheral blood.

As DNA, the CDR3 is TGTGCCAGCAGCATTCGGACAGGGTATGGTAGCTATGGCTACACCTTC. Translating it yields CASSIRTGYGSYGYTF. The genes are TRBV5-6 and TRBJ1-2; 8 bases line up with TRBD1. The J segment lost 4 bases and the V segment lost 4 bases, leaving 12 bases of the junction unmatched. CDR1 is SGHDT, CDR2 YYEEEE, per germline. This CDR3 region has 16 residues.